The rows below give T cell receptor beta chains drawn from one sample of a study of blood T cells in healthy people across ages. TCRdb itself ran the 5' RACE reads through MiXCR, one entry per CDR3 protein. This sample yields about 940,000 distinct CDR3 sequences, of which 40% to 60% are seen a single time; about an eighth belongs to the top ten. Sequencing was performed on blood. The receptors here all came from a man under 40 in good health. CDR3s include the opening cysteine and the closing phenylalanine or tryptophan. Each record gives: D gene, V gene, clone size, J gene, CDR3 DNA, CDR3 protein. A D gene is named only where the DNA matches it firmly. Where a row states a size, it is once, few, many or the class of an expanded clone; other rows omit it.

>TRBD1|TRBV29-1|-|TRBJ2-7
TGCAGTGCTGACAGGGTCGAGCAGTACTTC
CSADRVEQYF
>TRBD1|TRBV11-1|-|TRBJ1-1
TGTGCCAGCACGGACAGGGGGAAGAACACTGAAGCTTTCTTT
CASTDRGKNTEAFF
>-|TRBV27|many|TRBJ2-1
TGTGCCAGCAGTGGGGACCCCTACAATGAGCAGTTCTTC
CASSGDPYNEQFF
>-|TRBV12-3/TRBV12-4|few|TRBJ2-5
TGTGCCAGCAGTTTAGGCAGGGGAGGGTCGACGATAAAGTACTTC
CASSLGRGGSTIKYF
>-|TRBV11-3|few|TRBJ2-5
TGTGCCAGCAGCTTAGATAGCTCCGAGACCCAGTACTTC
CASSLDSSETQYF
>TRBD1|TRBV15|-|TRBJ1-2
TGTGCCACGAAAGGGGGGACAGCTCAACCTTTAGCTGGCTATGGCTACACCTTC
CATKGGTAQPLAGYGYTF
>-|TRBV29-1|-|TRBJ1-5
TGCAGCGTTGCTGTCGAACTCAATCAGCCCCAGCATTTT
CSVAVELNQPQHF
>-|TRBV7-2|-|TRBJ1-1
TGTGCCAGCAGCTTAAATTTAGGACAGAACACTGGAGCTTTCTTT
CASSLNLGQNTGAFF
>TRBD1|TRBV15|-|TRBJ1-5
TGTGCCACCAGCGGGCCGACAGGGGATCAGCCCCAGCATTTT
CATSGPTGDQPQHF
>-|TRBV25-1|few|TRBJ1-1
TGTGCCAGCACAGAGGGTTGGGACACTGAAGCTTTCTTT
CASTEGWDTEAFF
>TRBD1|TRBV6-5|few|TRBJ1-2
TGTGCCAGCAGTTACAGGGACAGGGGAAACTATGGCTACACCTTC
CASSYRDRGNYGYTF
>TRBD1|TRBV4-2|-|TRBJ2-2
TGTGCCAGCAGCCAGACCGAGACAGGGGGCAAGGGGGAGCTGTTTTTT
CASSQTETGGKGELFF
>-|TRBV4-2|few|TRBJ2-1
TGTGCCAGCAGCCAAGATTCCGACGCCATTCGGGGGCAGTTCTTC
CASSQDSDAIRGQFF
>-|TRBV24-1|few|TRBJ2-6
TGTGCCACCAGTGATTTGCCAGGGCGCTCTGGGGCCAACGTCCTGACTTTC
CATSDLPGRSGANVLTF
>TRBD2|TRBV20-1|-|TRBJ2-1
TGCAGTGCTAGAGATGGGACTAGCGGGGGGTATGCTGAGCAGTTCTTC
CSARDGTSGGYAEQFF